Sequencing of this T cell receptor (beta chain) was carried out in a study of blood T cell repertoires in COVID-19. Study background: Samples of COVID-19 (acute and convalescent) were obtained from the United States, Italy and Spain. PBMCs, B-cell-depleted T cells, or T cells provided the cDNA or gDNA that made up the material.

The table came from immunoSEQ multiplex PCR; TCRdb's copy has only in-frame clones and leaves some out. The sample yields 250,000 to 300,000 clones, approximately 86% seen once. Trimming at V came to 7 bases and at J to 7 bases, leaving 7 bases not matched to a gene. This CDR3 comprises 13 residues. The germline V gene has CDR1 SNHLY and CDR2 FYNNEI. Seattle's enrolled individuals joined amid active infection and were then monitored longitudinally. Sequencing was done on a sample of peripheral blood. This rearrangement joins TRBV2 to TRBJ1-2, with 9 bases fitting TRBD1. This clonotype originated in a woman between 55 and 75 years old with COVID-19, enrolled during active disease. CDR3 coding DNA: TGTGCCAGCATCGGAACAGGGGGCTCTGGCTACACCTTC. Its translation is CASIGTGGSGYTF.